Listed below are T cell receptor beta chains from one sample, sequenced in a study of a mutant IDH1 vaccine in newly diagnosed glioma. Repertoires were generated with immunoSEQ multiplex PCR, while TCRdb's copy carries only in-frame clones and drops some. The sample carries around 37,000 clones, around 90% recorded once. The sample consisted of PBMCs, taken from a glioma patient treated with radiotherapy, temozolomide or both. The receptor set was obtained from a man younger than 35 with glioma. Each CDR3 is given with its conserved first and last residue. A D gene is named only where the DNA matches it firmly. Only some rows state a clone size, as once, few, many or a class for expanded clones.

TRBJ1-2 | TRBV7-9 | - | - | CASSQGLYGYTF | TGTGCCAGCAGTCAAGGGCTCTATGGCTACACCTTC
TRBJ2-2 | TRBV23-1 | - | - | CASSQSAGSSNTGELFF | TGCGCCAGCAGTCAATCTGCAGGGTCATCGAACACCGGGGAGCTGTTTTTT
TRBJ2-4 | TRBV5-1 | once | - | CASSETGGGDIQYF | TGCGCCAGCAGCGAGACAGGTGGGGGAGACATTCAGTACTTC
TRBJ1-4 | TRBV30 | - | TRBD1 | CAWSVRGQGMRKLFF | TGTGCCTGGAGTGTCAGGGGACAGGGAATGAGAAAACTGTTTTTT
TRBJ2-2 | TRBV7-6 | - | TRBD1 | CASSFNRGSVGTGELFF | TGTGCCAGCAGCTTTAACAGGGGGAGTGTGGGCACCGGGGAGCTGTTTTTT
TRBJ1-4 | TRBV4-3 | - | - | CASSPDTSTNEKLFF | TGCGCCAGCAGCCCTGACACATCAACTAATGAAAAACTGTTTTTT
TRBJ2-1 | TRBV9 | once | - | CASSVGEYNEQFF | TGTGCCAGCAGCGTAGGGGAGTACAATGAGCAGTTCTTC
TRBJ2-7 | TRBV6-6 | - | TRBD1 | CASSYSRDRTSYEQYF | TGTGCCAGCAGTTACTCCCGGGACAGGACTTCCTACGAGCAGTACTTC
TRBJ2-1 | TRBV29-1 | - | TRBD2 | CSVASGFSSYNEQFF | TGCAGCGTTGCTAGCGGATTCTCCTCCTACAATGAGCAGTTCTTC
TRBJ1-3 | TRBV11-2 | - | - | CASSLGGNTIYF | TGTGCCAGCAGCTTAGGTGGAAACACCATATATTTT
TRBJ2-7 | TRBV10-3 | - | - | CAMGSGGTEQYF | TGTGCCATGGGGTCAGGGGGGACCGAGCAGTACTTC
TRBJ2-1 | TRBV30 | - | - | CALNTGTSYNEQFF | TGTGCCTTGAACACAGGGACTTCCTACAATGAGCAGTTCTTC